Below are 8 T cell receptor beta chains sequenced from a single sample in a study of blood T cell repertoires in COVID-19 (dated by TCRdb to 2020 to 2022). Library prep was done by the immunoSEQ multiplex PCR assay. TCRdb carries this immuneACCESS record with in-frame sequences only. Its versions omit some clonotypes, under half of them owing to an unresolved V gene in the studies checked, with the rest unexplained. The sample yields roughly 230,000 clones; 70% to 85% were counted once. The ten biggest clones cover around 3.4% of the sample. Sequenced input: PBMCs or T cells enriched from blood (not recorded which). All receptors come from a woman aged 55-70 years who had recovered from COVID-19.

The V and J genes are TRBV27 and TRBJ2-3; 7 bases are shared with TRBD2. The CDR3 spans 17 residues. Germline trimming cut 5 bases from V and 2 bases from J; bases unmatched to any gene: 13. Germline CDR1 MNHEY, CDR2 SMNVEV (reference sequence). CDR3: CASSIRTSRAYTDTQYF. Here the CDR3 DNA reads TGTGCCAGCAGTATACGGACTAGTAGAGCTTACACAGATACGCAGTATTTT.

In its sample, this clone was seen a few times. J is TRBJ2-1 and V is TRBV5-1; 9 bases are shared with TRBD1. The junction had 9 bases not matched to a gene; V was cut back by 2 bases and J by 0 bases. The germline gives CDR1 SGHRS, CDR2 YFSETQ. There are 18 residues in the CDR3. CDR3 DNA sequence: TGCGCCAGCAGCTTATTGGGGACAGGGCACGGCTCCTACAATGAGCAGTTCTTC. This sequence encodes CASSLLGTGHGSYNEQFF.

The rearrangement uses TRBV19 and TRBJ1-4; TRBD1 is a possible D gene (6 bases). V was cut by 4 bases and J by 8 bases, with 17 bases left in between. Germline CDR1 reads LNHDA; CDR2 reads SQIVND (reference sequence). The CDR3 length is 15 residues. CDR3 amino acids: CASSTGQTTAEKLFF. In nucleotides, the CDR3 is TGTGCCAGTAGTACCGGACAGACTACGGCGGAAAAACTGTTTTTT.

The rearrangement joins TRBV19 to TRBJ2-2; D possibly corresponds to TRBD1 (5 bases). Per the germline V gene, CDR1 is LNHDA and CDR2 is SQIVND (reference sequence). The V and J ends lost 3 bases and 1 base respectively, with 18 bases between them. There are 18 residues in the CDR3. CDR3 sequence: CASSIQGFKDGNTGELFF. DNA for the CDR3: TGTGCCAGTAGTATTCAGGGATTTAAGGATGGGAACACCGGGGAGCTGTTTTTT. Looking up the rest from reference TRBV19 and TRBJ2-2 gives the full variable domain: DGGITQSPKYLFRKEGQNVTLSCEQNLNHDAMYWYRQDPGQGLRLIYYSQIVNDFQKGDIAEGYSVSREKKESFPLTVTSAQKNPTAFYLCASSIQGFKDGNTGELFFGEGSRLTVL.

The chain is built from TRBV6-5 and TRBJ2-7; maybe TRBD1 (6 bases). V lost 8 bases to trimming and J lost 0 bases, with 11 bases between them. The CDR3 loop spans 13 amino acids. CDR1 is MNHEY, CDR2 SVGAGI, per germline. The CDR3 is CASGRGSSYEQYF. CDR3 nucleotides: TGTGCCAGCGGAAGGGGGAGCTCCTACGAGCAGTACTTC.

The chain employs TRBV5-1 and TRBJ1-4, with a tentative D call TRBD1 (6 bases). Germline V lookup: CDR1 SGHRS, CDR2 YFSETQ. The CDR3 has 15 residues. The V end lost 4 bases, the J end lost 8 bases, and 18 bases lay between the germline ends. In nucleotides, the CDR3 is TGCGCCAGCAGCCCTAACTCAGGGGAGGGAGAAAAACTGTTTTTT. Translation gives CASSPNSGEGEKLFF.

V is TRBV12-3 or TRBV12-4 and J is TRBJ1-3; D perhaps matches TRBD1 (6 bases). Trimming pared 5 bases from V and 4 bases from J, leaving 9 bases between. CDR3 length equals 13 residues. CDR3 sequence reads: CASSPGVGNTIYF. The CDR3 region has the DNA TGTGCCAGCAGTCCAGGGGTAGGAAACACCATATATTTT.

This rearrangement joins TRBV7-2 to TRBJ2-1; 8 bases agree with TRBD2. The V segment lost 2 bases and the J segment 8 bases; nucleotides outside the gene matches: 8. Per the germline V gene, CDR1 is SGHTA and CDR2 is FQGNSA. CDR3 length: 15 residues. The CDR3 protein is CASSLRRGAGDEQFF. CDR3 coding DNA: TGTGCCAGCAGCTTAAGGCGGGGGGCTGGCGATGAGCAGTTCTTC. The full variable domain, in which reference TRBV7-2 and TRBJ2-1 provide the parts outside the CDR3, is GAGVSQSPSNKVTEKGKDVELRCDPISGHTALYWYRQSLGQGLEFLIYFQGNSAPDKSGLPSDRFSAERTGGSVSTLTIQRTQQEDSAVYLCASSLRRGAGDEQFFGPGTRLTVL.